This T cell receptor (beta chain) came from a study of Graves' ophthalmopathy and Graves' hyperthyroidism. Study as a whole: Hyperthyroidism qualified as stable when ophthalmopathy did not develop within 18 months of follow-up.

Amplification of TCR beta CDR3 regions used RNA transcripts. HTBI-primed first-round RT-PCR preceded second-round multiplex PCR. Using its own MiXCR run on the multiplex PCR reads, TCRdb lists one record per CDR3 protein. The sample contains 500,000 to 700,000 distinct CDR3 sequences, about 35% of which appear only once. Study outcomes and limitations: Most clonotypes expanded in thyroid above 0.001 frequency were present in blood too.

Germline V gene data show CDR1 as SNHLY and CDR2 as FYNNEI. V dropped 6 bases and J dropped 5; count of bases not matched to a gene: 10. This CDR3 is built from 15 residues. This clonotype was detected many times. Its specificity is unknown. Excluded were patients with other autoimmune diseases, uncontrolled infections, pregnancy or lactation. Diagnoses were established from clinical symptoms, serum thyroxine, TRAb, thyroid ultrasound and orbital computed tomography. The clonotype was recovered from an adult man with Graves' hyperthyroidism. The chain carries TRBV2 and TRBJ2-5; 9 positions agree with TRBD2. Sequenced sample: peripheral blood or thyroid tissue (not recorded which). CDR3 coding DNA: TGTGCCAGCAGGAATCCGGGACTAGCAGTTGAGACCCAGTACTTC. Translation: CASRNPGLAVETQYF.